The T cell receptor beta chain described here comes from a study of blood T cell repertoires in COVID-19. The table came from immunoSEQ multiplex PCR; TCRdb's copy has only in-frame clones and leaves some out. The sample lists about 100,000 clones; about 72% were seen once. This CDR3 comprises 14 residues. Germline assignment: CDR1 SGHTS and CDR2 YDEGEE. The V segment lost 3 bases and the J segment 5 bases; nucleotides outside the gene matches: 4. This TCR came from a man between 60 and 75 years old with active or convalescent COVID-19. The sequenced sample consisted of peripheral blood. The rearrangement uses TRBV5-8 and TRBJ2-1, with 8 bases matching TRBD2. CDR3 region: CASSWSGSNNEQFF. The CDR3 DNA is TGTGCCAGCAGCTGGAGCGGGAGCAACAATGAGCAGTTCTTC.